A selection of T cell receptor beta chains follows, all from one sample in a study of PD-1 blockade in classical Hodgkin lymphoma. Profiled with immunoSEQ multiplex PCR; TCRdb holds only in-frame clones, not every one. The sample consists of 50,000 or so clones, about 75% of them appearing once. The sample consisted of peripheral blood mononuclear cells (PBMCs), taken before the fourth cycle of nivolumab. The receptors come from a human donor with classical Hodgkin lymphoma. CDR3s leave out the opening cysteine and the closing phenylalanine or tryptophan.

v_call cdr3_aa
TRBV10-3 AISADRLNTEAF
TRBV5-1 ASSAGVGPNQPQH
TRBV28 ASSKGQGWGTDTQY
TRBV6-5 ASSSYLTSHNEQF
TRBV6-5 ASSEEQGHQPQH
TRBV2 ASSALDSFGLGNQPQH
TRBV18 ASSPWDTQY
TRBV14 ASSQNHGTGVFFGELF
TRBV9 ASSVAPLDEQF
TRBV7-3 ASVSGTAEAF